Shown below are 2 T cell receptor beta chains from a single sample sequenced in a study of shared clonotypes between healthy human individuals. Libraries were prepared by immunoSEQ multiplex PCR; TCRdb keeps only in-frame clonotypes and omits some of them. There are over a million clones in the sample; 78% occur only once, and roughly 0.56% lies in the top ten. The sequenced material came from memory CD4+ T cells from PBMCs. The subset denotes: CD45RA-negative fraction. The receptor set was obtained from a man aged 18 to 35 in good health. Some clones in this sample may be carry-over from other donors' samples.

This chain links TRBV27 with TRBJ2-6; 11 positions match TRBD2. Germline-derived CDR1 and CDR2 are MNHEY and SMNVEV (reference sequence). This CDR3 region has 18 residues. V gave up 6 bases and J gave up 1 base; unmatched junction bases: 8. CDR3 in amino acids: CASRPTSGSFSGANVLTF. The CDR3 bases are TGTGCCAGCAGGCCAACTAGCGGGAGCTTTTCTGGGGCCAACGTCCTGACTTTC. Filled out from reference TRBV27 and TRBJ2-6, the complete variable domain reads EAQVTQNPRYLITVTGKKLTVTCSQNMNHEYMSWYRQDPGLGLRQIYYSMNVEVTDKGDVPEGYKVSRKEKRNFPLILESPSPNQTSLYFCASRPTSGSFSGANVLTFGAGSRLTVL.

This chain links TRBV18 with TRBJ1-3; TRBD1 matches at 9 bases. The CDR3 is made up of 16 amino acids. Germline CDR1 reads KGHSH; CDR2 reads LQKENI. The V segment lost 6 bases and the J segment 3 bases; nucleotides outside the gene matches: 9. The CDR3 DNA is TGTGCCAGCTCGGGTACGACAGGGGGAATTGGAAACACCATATATTTT. Protein sequence: CASSGTTGGIGNTIYF.